This T cell receptor (beta chain) was found in a study of shared clonotypes between healthy human individuals. Germline V CDR1 and CDR2: GTSNPN, SVGIG (reference sequence). The CDR3 has 14 amino acids. V shed 1 base and J 4 bases; nucleotides not matched to a gene: 0. Note on this clone: Its antigen is currently unknown.

Extraction of genomic DNA in unsorted samples used approximately 100 million PBMCs. In the original workflow: ImmunoSEQ gave junction-only sequences without quality scores, so filtering differed. Method: immunoSEQ multiplex PCR; TCRdb's copy keeps in-frame clones and lacks some. That table is the source of V, J and clone size, and D and trimming were worked out from the DNA. The sample lists fewer than 550,000 clones; about 75% were seen once. General study points: Sampling involved blood alone; tissue repertoires likely differ. The study drew on few donors, limiting represented genetic and exposure-history diversity.

The sequenced material came from PBMCs. The receptor was derived from a woman aged 40 to 49 in good health. Some clones in this sample may be carry-over from other donors' samples. This rearrangement joins TRBV30 to TRBJ2-1; 11 bases are a match to TRBD2. CDR3 in amino acids: CAWSGTSGYNEQFF. CDR3 coding DNA: TGTGCCTGGAGTGGGACTAGCGGGTACAATGAGCAGTTCTTC.